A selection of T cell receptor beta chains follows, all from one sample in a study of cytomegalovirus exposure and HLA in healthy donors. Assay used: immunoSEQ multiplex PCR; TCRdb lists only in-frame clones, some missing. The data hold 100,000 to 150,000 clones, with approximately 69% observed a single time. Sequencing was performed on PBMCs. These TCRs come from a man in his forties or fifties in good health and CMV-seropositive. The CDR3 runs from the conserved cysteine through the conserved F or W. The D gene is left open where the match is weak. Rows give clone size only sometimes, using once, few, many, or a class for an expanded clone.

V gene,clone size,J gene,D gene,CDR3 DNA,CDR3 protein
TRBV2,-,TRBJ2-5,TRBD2,TGTGCCAGCAGTGCGTCAGTAGCGGGATGGGAGACCCAGTACTTC,CASSASVAGWETQYF
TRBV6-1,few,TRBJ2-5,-,TGTGCCAGCAGTGAAGGTCGCGAGCAAGAGACCCAGTACTTC,CASSEGREQETQYF
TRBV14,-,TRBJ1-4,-,TGTGCCAGCAGCCAAGTCAGGCCAACTAATGAAAAACTGTTTTTT,CASSQVRPTNEKLFF
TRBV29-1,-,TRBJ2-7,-,TGCAGCGTTGAAGATCTAACCTACGAGCAGTACTTC,CSVEDLTYEQYF
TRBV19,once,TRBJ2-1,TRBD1,TGTGCCAGTAAATTTGGACAGGGAGGAATGGATGAGCAGTTCTTC,CASKFGQGGMDEQFF
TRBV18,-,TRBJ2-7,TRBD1,TGTGCCAGCTCACCGAAGGACAGGACAATTTGGTACGAGCAGTACTTC,CASSPKDRTIWYEQYF
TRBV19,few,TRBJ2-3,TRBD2,TGTGCCAGTAGTCTGCCCACTAGCGGGGAGCGCACAGATACGCAGTATTTT,CASSLPTSGERTDTQYF
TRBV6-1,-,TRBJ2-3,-,TGTGCCAGCAGTGGTACCAGGGCTAGCACAGATACGCAGTATTTT,CASSGTRASTDTQYF
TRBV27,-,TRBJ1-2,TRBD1,TGTGCCAGCAGCCGCGACAGGGGCAAAGGCTACACCTTC,CASSRDRGKGYTF
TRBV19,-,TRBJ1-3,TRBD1,TGTGCCAGTAGAATGACCGGGACAGGCTCTATACGCTCTGGAAACACCATATATTTT,CASRMTGTGSIRSGNTIYF
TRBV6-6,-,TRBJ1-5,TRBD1,TGTGCCAGCAGTGGCCGGGACAGGGGGGATCATCAGCCCCAGCATTTT,CASSGRDRGDHQPQHF
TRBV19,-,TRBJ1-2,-,TGTGCCAGTAGTATGGGCCTTGGTAGGGACAAGGGGACCTATGGCTACACCTTC,CASSMGLGRDKGTYGYTF
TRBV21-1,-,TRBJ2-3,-,TGTGCCAGCAGTAAGAAGGGTCTGAGTGAAGGGGTCACAGATACGCAGTATTTT,CASSKKGLSEGVTDTQYF
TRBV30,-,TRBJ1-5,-,TGTGCCTGGAGTGTAGCCGGACAGAACTATCAGCCCCAGCATTTT,CAWSVAGQNYQPQHF
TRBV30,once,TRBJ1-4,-,TGTGCCTGGAGTCGAGATTACGAAGAAAAACTGTTTTTT,CAWSRDYEEKLFF
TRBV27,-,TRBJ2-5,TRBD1,TGTGCCAGCAGTAATTCGGGACAGCTGAGGGAGACCCAGTACTTC,CASSNSGQLRETQYF
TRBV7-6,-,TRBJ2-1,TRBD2,TGTGCCAGCAGCTCTAAGGGGACTAGTGGGCTGTATGAGCAGTTCTTC,CASSSKGTSGLYEQFF
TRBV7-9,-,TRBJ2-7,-,TGTGCCAGCAGCCTCACCCGTCAGGGCCCCAACGAGCAGTACTTC,CASSLTRQGPNEQYF
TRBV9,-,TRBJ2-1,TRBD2,TGTGCCAGCAGCGCCTGGACTAGCTTTGATGAGCAGTTCTTC,CASSAWTSFDEQFF
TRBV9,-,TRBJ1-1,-,TGTGCCAGCAGCCCCCTCCGGCCGCCTCAGGGGCGCACTGAAGCTTTCTTT,CASSPLRPPQGRTEAFF
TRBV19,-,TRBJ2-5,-,TGTGCCAGTGGCCTTGCGGGACAAGAGACCCAGTACTTC,CASGLAGQETQYF
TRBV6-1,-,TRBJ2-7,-,TGTGCCAGCAGGGGGGCCACCTACGAGCAGTACTTC,CASRGATYEQYF
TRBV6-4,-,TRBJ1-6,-,TGTGCCAGCAGGCAACAGGGAGTGGGGAATTCACCCCTCCACTTT,CASRQQGVGNSPLHF
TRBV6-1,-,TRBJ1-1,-,TGTGCCAGCAGTGATTTACAGGGCCCTGAAGCTTTCTTT,CASSDLQGPEAFF
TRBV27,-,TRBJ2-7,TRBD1,TGTGCCAGCCCCGGGACAGGCAGTGACGAGCAGTACTTC,CASPGTGSDEQYF
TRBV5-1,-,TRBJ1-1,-,TGCGCCAGCAGCTTGAAACAGTTGAACACTGAAGCTTTCTTT,CASSLKQLNTEAFF
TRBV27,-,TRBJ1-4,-,TGTGCCAGCAGTGGGCAGGGTCCTGAAAAACTGTTTTTT,CASSGQGPEKLFF
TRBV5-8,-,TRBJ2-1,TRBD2,TGTGCCAGCAGCCCGGGGGACTATTCGAAAAATTACAATGAGCAGTTCTTC,CASSPGDYSKNYNEQFF
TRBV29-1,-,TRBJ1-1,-,TGCAGCGTTGAGGGGCGGGGGCCCAAGAACACTGAAGCTTTCTTT,CSVEGRGPKNTEAFF
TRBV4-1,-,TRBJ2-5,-,TGCGCCAGCAGCCCGGGACTCCCGTGGCCGTACCAAGAGACCCAGTACTTC,CASSPGLPWPYQETQYF
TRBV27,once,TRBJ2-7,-,TGTGCCAGCAGTGCGGGACAGCGGTTAGGGTCCTACGAGCAGTACTTC,CASSAGQRLGSYEQYF
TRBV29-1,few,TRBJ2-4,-,TGCAGCGTTGGGCCAGGTGGGGGCGGGGGAGATAACATTCAGTACTTC,CSVGPGGGGGDNIQYF
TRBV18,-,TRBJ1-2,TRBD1,TGTGCCAGCTCACCCGGGACAGACTATGGCTACACCTTC,CASSPGTDYGYTF
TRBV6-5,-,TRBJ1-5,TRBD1,TGTGCCAGCAGTTACTCCTTCGGGACAGTTCAGCCCCAGCATTTT,CASSYSFGTVQPQHF
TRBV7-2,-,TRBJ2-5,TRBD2,TGTGCCAGCAGCCTAGGCGGGGGGGAGACCCAGTACTTC,CASSLGGGETQYF
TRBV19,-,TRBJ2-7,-,TGTGCCAGTAGTATAGAGGGCAGGGTCTACGAGCAGTACTTC,CASSIEGRVYEQYF
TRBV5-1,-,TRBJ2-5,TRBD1,TGCGCCAGCAGCACGGGACAGGGGTGGCAAGAGACCCAGTACTTC,CASSTGQGWQETQYF
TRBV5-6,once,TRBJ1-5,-,TGTGCCAGCAGCTTGGGACGGGGGGACAATCAGCCCCAGCATTTT,CASSLGRGDNQPQHF
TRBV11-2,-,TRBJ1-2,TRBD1,TGTGCCAGCAGCCCGGGACAGGGCTGGATCTATGGCTACACCTTC,CASSPGQGWIYGYTF